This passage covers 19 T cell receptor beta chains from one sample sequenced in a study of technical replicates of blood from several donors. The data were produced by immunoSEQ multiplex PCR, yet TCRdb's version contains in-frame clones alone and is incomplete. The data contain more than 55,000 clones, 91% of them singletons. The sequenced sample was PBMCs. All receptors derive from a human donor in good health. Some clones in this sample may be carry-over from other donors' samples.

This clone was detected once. The CDR3 DNA reads TGTGCCAGCAGTTCCCAGGGACTAGGGACCCTCGAGCAGTACTTC. This codes for CASSSQGLGTLEQYF. This chain joins TRBV6-5 and TRBJ2-7, with TRBD2 matching 8 bases. Germline assignment: CDR1 MNHEY and CDR2 SVGAGI. The CDR3 extends over 15 amino acids. Trimming removed 4 bases from V and 6 bases from J; junction bases left unmatched: 11.

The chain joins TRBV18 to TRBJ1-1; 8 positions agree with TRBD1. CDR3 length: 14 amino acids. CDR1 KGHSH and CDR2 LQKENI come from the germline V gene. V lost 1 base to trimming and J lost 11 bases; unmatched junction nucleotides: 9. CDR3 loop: CASSPLDRTGTAFF. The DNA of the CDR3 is TGTGCCAGCTCACCACTAGACCGGACAGGGACGGCTTTCTTT.

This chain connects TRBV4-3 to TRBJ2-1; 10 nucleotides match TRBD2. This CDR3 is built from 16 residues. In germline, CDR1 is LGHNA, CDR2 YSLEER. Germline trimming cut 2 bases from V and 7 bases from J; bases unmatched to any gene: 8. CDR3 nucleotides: TGCGCCAGCAGCCAACTCCTAGCGGGAGCAGGGAATGAGCAGTTCTTC. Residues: CASSQLLAGAGNEQFF.

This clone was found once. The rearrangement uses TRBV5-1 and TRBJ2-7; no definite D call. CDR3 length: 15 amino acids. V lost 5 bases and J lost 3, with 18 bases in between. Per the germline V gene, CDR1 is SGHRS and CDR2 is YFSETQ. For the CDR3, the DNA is TGCGCCAGCAGAGTTGGAAGCGCCGGCCGCTACGAGCAGTACTTC. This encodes CASRVGSAGRYEQYF. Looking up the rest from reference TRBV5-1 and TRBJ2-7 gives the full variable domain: KAGVTQTPRYLIKTRGQQVTLSCSPISGHRSVSWYQQTPGQGLQFLFEYFSETQRNKGNFPGRFSGRQFSNSRSEMNVSTLELGDSALYLCASRVGSAGRYEQYFGPGTRLTVT.

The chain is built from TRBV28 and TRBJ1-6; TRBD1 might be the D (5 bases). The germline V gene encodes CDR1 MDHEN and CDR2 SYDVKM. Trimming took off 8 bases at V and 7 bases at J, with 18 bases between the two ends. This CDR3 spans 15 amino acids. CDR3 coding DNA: TGTGCCAGCCGACCACAGGAGCGCTTGAATTCACCCCTCCACTTT. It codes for CASRPQERLNSPLHF.

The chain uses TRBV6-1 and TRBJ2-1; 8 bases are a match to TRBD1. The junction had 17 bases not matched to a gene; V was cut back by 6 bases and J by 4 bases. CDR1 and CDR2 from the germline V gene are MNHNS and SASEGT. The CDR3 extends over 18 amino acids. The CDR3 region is CASRELFRGQARYNEQFF. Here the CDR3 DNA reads TGTGCCAGCAGGGAATTATTCCGGGGACAGGCGAGATACAATGAGCAGTTCTTC.

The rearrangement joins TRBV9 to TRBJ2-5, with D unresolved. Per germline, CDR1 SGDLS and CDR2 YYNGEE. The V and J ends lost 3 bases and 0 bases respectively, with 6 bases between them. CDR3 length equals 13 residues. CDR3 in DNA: TGTGCCAGCAGCGCTCGGGACCAAGAGACCCAGTACTTC. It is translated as CASSARDQETQYF.

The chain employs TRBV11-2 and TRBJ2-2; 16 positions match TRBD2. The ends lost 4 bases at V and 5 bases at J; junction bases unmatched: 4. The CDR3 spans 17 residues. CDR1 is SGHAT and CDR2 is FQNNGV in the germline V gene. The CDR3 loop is CASSWGLAGGRTGELFF. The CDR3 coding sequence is TGTGCCAGCAGCTGGGGACTAGCGGGAGGGCGGACCGGGGAGCTGTTTTTT.

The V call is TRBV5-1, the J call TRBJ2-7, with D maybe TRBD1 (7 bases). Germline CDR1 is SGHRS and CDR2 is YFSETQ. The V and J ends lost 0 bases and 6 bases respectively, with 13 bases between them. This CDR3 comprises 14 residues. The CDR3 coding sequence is TGCGCCAGCAGCTTGGTGAGACAGGGAGGCGAGCAGTACTTC. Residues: CASSLVRQGGEQYF.

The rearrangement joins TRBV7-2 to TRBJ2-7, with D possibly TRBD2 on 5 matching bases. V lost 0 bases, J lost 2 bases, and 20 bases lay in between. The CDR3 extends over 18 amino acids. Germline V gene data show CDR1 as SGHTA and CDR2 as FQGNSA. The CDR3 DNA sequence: TGTGCCAGCAGCTTAGCGAAATTTCTCGGACTGGGGACCTACGAGCAGTACTTC. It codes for CASSLAKFLGLGTYEQYF.

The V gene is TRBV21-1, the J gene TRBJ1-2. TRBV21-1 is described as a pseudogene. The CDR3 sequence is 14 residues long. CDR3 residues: CASSDRDPIYGYTF. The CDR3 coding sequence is TGTGCCAGCAGCGACCGGGATCCGATCTATGGCTACACCTTC.

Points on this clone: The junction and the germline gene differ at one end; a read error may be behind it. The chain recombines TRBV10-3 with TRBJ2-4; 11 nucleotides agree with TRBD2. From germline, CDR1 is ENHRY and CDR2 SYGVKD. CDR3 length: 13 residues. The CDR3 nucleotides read TGTGCCATCAGAGGGACTAGCGGAACAGGAGTTACTTTC. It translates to CAIRGTSGTGVTF.

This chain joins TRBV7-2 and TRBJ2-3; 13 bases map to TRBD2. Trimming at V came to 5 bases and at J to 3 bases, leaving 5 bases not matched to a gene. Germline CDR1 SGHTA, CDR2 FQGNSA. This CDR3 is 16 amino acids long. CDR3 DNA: TGTGCCAGCAGCATGGGACTAGCGGGAATTACAGATACGCAGTATTTT. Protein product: CASSMGLAGITDTQYF.

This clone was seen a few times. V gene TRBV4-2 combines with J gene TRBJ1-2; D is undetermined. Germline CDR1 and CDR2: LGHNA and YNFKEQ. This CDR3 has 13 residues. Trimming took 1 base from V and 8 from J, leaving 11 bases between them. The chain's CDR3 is CASSQATERGYTF. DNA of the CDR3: TGTGCCAGCAGCCAAGCAACCGAGCGGGGCTACACCTTC.

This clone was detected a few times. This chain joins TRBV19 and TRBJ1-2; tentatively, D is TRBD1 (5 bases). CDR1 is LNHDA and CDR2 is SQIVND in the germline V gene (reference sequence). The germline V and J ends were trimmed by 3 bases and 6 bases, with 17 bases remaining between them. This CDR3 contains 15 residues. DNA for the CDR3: TGTGCCAGTAGTATGGGAGGGGAGATCTTCCATGGCTACACCTTC. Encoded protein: CASSMGGEIFHGYTF.

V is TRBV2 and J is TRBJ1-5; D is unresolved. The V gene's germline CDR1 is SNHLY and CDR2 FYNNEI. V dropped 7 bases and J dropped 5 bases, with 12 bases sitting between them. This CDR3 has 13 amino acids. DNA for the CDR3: TGTGCCAGCAATCGAGGGTTGGATCAGCCCCAGCATTTT. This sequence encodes CASNRGLDQPQHF.

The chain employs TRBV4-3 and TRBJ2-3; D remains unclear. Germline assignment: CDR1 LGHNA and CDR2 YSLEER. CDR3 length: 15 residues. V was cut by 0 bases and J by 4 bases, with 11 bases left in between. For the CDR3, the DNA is TGCGCCAGCAGCCAAGACAGAAGTGGTCCAGATACGCAGTATTTT. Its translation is CASSQDRSGPDTQYF.

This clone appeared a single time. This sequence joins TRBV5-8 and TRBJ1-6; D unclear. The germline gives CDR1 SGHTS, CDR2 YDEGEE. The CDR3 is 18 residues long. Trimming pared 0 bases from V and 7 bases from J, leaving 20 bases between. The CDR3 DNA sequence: TGTGCCAGCAGCTTGGTGGGCGGCTGGGAGCCCGGGAATTCACCCCTCCACTTT. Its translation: CASSLVGGWEPGNSPLHF.

Written as DNA, the CDR3 is TGTGCCAGCAGCGTAGGTAGCCTCTCTGGAAACACCATATATTTT. It specifies CASSVGSLSGNTIYF. The V gene is TRBV9, the J gene TRBJ1-3, with D unclear. Trimming took off 0 bases at V and 0 bases at J, with 7 bases between the two ends. CDR1 is SGDLS, CDR2 YYNGEE, per germline. The CDR3 runs 15 residues.